This TCR beta chain was captured by sequencing in a study of metastatic and nonmetastatic thyroid tumors. TCRdb re-analyzed the PCR reads through MiXCR. The profile shows 6,000 to 7,500 clones, about 32% of them singletons. Details on this clone: The CDR3 end shows no conserved phenylalanine or tryptophan, and so a read error is likely. It is unclear where the CDR3 begins or ends on the DNA, so no DNA is shown, and the CDR3 is as TCRdb lists it.

Every patient underwent thyroid surgery untreated. Germline CDR1 SNHLY, CDR2 FYNNEI. The CDR3 spans 16 residues, counting both ends. The V call is TRBV2, the J call TRBJ2-7. The receptor was isolated from a female donor with papillary thyroid cancer or a benign thyroid nodule (not recorded which). Some clones in this sample may be carry-over from other donors' samples. Material: adjacent normal tissue. CDR3 protein: CASSEAHGGASYEQSL.